These 7 T cell receptor beta chains were all obtained from the same sample, sequenced in a study of T cell responses to AZD1222 COVID-19 vaccine. Profiling relied on immunoSEQ multiplex PCR, and the TCRdb table lists in-frame clones only, not all of them. The table shows about 110,000 clones, with approximately 92% occurring only once. This specimen consisted of peripheral blood, obtained 28 days after the second AZD1222 dose. These receptor sequences come from an adult who received the AZD1222 COVID-19 vaccine.

V is TRBV24-1 and J is TRBJ2-5; D is uncertain. CDR1 is KGHDR, CDR2 SFDVKD, per germline. This CDR3 contains 15 residues. Trimming removed 1 base at V and 1 base at J, with 9 bases between. CDR3 DNA sequence: TGTGCCACCAGTGATTTCTCTGAGCCCCAAGAGACCCAGTACTTC. Translating gives CATSDFSEPQETQYF.

The chain has TRBV7-2 and TRBJ1-4, with no clear D. Deletions cut 5 bases from V and 2 bases from J, with 6 bases between. Germline loops: CDR1 SGHTA, CDR2 FQGNSA. The CDR3 loop spans 13 amino acids. The CDR3 DNA is TGTGCCAGCAGCCCTAGGACTAATGAAAAACTGTTTTTT. Translation: CASSPRTNEKLFF.

This chain links TRBV28 with TRBJ2-3, with 8 bases lining up with TRBD1. V trimming: 3 bases; J trimming: 4 bases; junction bases outside the gene matches: 6. Germline-derived CDR1 and CDR2 are MDHEN and SYDVKM. This CDR3 is 15 amino acids long. CDR3 residues: CASSFGQGTSDTQYF. CDR3 in DNA: TGTGCCAGCAGTTTTGGACAGGGTACTTCAGATACGCAGTATTTT.

The rearrangement links TRBV6-1 to TRBJ1-5, with D unclear. In germline, CDR1 is MNHNS, CDR2 SASEGT. The length of the CDR3 is 14 residues. The V gene lost 1 base and the J gene lost 4 bases, with 8 bases spanning the gap. The CDR3 protein is CASSEEWGNQPQHF. DNA for the CDR3: TGTGCCAGCAGTGAAGAATGGGGTAATCAGCCCCAGCATTTT.

The chain has TRBV28 and TRBJ1-1; the match to TRBD1 covers 8 bases. Germline V gene sequence: CDR1 MDHEN, CDR2 SYDVKM. The CDR3 contains 15 residues. With 2 bases clipped from V and 4 bases from J, the junction kept 6 bases outside the gene matches. Here the CDR3 DNA reads TGTGCCAGCAGTTTAATAAAGACAGGGGTCACTGAAGCTTTCTTT. It yields the protein CASSLIKTGVTEAFF.

DNA of the CDR3: TGTGCCAGCTCACCACCTTCGGGGTACTACAATGAGCAGTTCTTC. Translated, it gives CASSPPSGYYNEQFF. The chain recombines TRBV18 with TRBJ2-1, with D possibly TRBD2 on 5 matching bases. This CDR3 is built from 15 residues. The V gene lost 0 bases and the J gene lost 3 bases, with 9 bases spanning the gap. Germline V gene sequence: CDR1 KGHSH, CDR2 LQKENI.

The V call is TRBV11-2, the J call TRBJ1-2, with D uncertain. Trimming shortened V by 4 bases and J by 6 bases, and 9 bases separated the two germline ends. The CDR3 consists of 12 residues. Per germline, CDR1 SGHAT and CDR2 FQNNGV. The CDR3 loop is CASSSSLDGYTF. DNA of the CDR3: TGTGCCAGCAGCTCATCCCTGGATGGCTACACCTTC.